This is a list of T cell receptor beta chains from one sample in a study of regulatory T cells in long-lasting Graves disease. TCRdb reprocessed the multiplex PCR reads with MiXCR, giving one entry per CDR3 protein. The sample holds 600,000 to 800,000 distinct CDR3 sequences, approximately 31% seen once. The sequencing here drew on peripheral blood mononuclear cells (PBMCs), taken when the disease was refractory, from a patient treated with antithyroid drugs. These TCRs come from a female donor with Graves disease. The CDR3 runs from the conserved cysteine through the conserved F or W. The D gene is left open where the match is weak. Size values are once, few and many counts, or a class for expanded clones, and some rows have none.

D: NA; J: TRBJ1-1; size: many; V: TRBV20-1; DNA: TGCAGTGCTAGTGTGGACAACACTGAAGCTTTCTTT; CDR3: CSASVDNTEAFF
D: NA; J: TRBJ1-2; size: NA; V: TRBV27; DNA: TGTGCCAGCAGTCCGGACGGGGGCTACTATGGCTACACCTTC; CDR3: CASSPDGGYYGYTF
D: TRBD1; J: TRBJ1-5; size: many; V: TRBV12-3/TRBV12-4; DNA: TGTGCCAGCAGTTTAGCGCAGGACAGGGTTGGAAATCAGCCCCAGCATTTT; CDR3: CASSLAQDRVGNQPQHF
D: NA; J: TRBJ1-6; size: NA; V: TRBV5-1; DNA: TGCGCCAGCAGCATGGGGCAGGGGAATTCACCCCTCCACTTT; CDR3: CASSMGQGNSPLHF
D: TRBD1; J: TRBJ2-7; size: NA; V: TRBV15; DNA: TGTGCCACCGGGGACAGGGGAGGATTTTCCTACGAGCAGTACTTC; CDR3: CATGDRGGFSYEQYF
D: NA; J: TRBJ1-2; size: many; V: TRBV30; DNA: TGTGCCTGGGCACACGGACTCGGGGACTATGGCTACACCTTC; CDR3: CAWAHGLGDYGYTF
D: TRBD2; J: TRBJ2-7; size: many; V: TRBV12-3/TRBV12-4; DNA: TGTGCCAGCAGTTTCAAGGGAGGGTCCTACGAGCAGTACTTC; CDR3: CASSFKGGSYEQYF
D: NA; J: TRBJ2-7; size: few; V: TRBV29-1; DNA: TGCAGCGCGTCGACCGGGAAGGGGTACGAGCAGTACTTC; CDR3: CSASTGKGYEQYF
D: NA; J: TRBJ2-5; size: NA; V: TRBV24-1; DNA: TGTGCCACCAGTGCGGGGGGCCTCCAAGAGACCCAGTACTTC; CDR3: CATSAGGLQETQYF
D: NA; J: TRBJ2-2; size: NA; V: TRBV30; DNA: TGTGCCTGGAGTCTCGCGGGAACGAACACCGGGGAGCTGTTTTTT; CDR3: CAWSLAGTNTGELFF
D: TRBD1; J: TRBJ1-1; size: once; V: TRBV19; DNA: TGTGCCAGCGGGGACAGGGGAAACACTGAAGCTTTCTTT; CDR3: CASGDRGNTEAFF
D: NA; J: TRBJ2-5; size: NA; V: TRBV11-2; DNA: TGTGCCAGCAGCTTGTCCCCGATGGAAAAGTACTTC; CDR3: CASSLSPMEKYF
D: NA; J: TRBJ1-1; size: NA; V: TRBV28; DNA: TGTGCCAGCAGCGTAGCTTTCCGGGGCACTGAAGCTTTCTTT; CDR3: CASSVAFRGTEAFF
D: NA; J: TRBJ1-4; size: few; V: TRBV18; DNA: TGTGCCAGCTCTCGGAAAGCTGACGAAAAACTGTTTTTT; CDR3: CASSRKADEKLFF
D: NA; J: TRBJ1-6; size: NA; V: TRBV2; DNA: TGTGCCAGCAGCCCCAATTCTAGAAATAATTCACCCCTCCACTTT; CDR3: CASSPNSRNNSPLHF
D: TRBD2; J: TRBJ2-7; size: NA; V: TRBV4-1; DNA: TGCGCCAGCAGCCATCGGACTAGCGGGAGGTACGAGCAGTACTTC; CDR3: CASSHRTSGRYEQYF
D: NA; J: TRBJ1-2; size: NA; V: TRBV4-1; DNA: TGCGCCAGCAGCCAGCCAAAAGAAGGCAGGGCGAACTATGGCTACACCTTC; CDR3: CASSQPKEGRANYGYTF
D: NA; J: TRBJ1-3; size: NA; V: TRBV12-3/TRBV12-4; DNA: TGTGCCAGCAGTTCTAGGATAACCTCTGGAAACACCATATATTTT; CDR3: CASSSRITSGNTIYF
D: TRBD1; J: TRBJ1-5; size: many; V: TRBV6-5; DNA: TGTGCCAGCAGTTCTTCTTCAACAGGGGGCTTAGGCAATCAGCCCCAGCATTTT; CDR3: CASSSSSTGGLGNQPQHF
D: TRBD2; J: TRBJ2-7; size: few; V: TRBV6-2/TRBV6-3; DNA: TGTGCCAGCAGTTACTGGCTAGCGGGAGGGGTGCGCTACGAGCAGTACTTC; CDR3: CASSYWLAGGVRYEQYF
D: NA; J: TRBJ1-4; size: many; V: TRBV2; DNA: TGTGCCAGTGAGGGGTCCGGCTTCCATGAAAAACTGTTTTTT; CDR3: CASEGSGFHEKLFF
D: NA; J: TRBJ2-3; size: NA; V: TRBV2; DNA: TGTGCCAGCAGTGAATCAGCCCGCACAGATACGCAGTATTTT; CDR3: CASSESARTDTQYF
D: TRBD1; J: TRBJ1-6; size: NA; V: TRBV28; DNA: TGTGCCAGCAGTTCCCCGGCGGGACAGGGTATGTCACCCCTCCACTTT; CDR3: CASSSPAGQGMSPLHF
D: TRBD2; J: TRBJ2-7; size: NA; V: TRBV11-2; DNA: TGTGCCAGCAGCTGGACTAGCGGGAGGGCCGGGGAGCAGTACTTC; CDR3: CASSWTSGRAGEQYF
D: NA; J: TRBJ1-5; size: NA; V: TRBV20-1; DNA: TGCAGTGCTAGACAGTACAATCAGCCCCAGCATTTT; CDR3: CSARQYNQPQHF
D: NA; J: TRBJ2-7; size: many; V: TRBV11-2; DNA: TGTGCCAGCAGCTTAGTCACCCCTTCCGAGCAGTACTTC; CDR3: CASSLVTPSEQYF
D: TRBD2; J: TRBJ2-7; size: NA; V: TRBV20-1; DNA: TGCAGTGCTCGCTTGACTAGCGGCCTGTCCTACGAGCAGTACTTC; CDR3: CSARLTSGLSYEQYF
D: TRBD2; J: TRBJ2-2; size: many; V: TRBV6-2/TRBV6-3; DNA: TGTGCCAGCAGGAAAGGGGACTATCAGTTCGCGAACACCGGGGAGCTGTTTTTT; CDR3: CASRKGDYQFANTGELFF
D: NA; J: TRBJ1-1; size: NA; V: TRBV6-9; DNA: TGTGCCAGCGGTTACGGTGGGAACACTGAAGCTTTCTTT; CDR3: CASGYGGNTEAFF
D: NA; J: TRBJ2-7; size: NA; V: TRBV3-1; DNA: TGTGCCAGCAGCGTAGGGTACGCAGCCTACGAGCAGTACTTC; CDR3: CASSVGYAAYEQYF
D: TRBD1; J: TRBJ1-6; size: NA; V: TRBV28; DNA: TGTGCCAGCAGTCCCCCGGGACAGGACTATAATTCACCCCTCCACTTT; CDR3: CASSPPGQDYNSPLHF
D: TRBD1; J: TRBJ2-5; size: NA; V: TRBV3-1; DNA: TGTGCCAGCAGCCAAGAAAGACAGGGGGGAGAGACCCAGTACTTC; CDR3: CASSQERQGGETQYF
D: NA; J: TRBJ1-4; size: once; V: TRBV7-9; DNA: TGTGCCAGCAGCTTCAGACCCCGTGCATCCATCAATGAAAAACTGTTTTTT; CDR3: CASSFRPRASINEKLFF
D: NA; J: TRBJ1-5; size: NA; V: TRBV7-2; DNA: TGTGCCAGCAGCTTAGGACCGGCTGGCAATCAGCCCCAGCATTTT; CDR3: CASSLGPAGNQPQHF
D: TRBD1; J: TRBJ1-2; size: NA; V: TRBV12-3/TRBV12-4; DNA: TGTGCCAGCAGTTCCCGGGACAGGGGCGGGGGGGGCTACACCTTC; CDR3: CASSSRDRGGGGYTF
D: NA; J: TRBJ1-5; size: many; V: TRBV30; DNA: TGTGCCTGGAGTAGTGGATACGGTCAGCCCCAGCATTTT; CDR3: CAWSSGYGQPQHF
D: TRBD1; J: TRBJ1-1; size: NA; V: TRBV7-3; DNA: TGTGCCAGCAGCAATACAGGGGGAGGCACTGAAGCTTTCTTT; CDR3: CASSNTGGGTEAFF